The 10 T cell receptor beta chains listed next were all sequenced from one sample in a study of T cell changes during pregnancy in multiple sclerosis. Repertoires were generated with immunoSEQ multiplex PCR, while TCRdb's copy carries only in-frame clones and drops some. The data contain 40,000 to 60,000 clones, 94% of them singletons. The starting material was CD4+ T cells from peripheral blood mononuclear cells, obtained in the third trimester of pregnancy. The receptors originated from a female donor with multiple sclerosis, enrolled in a pregnancy study.

The chain employs TRBV11-2 and TRBJ1-4; 8 bases are shared with TRBD1. Germline CDR1 SGHAT, CDR2 FQNNGV. The CDR3 runs to 14 residues. The V and J ends lost 5 bases and 8 bases, in that order; junction bases with no gene match: 7. DNA for the CDR3: TGTGCCAGCAGCCAGGACAGGGTTAAAGAAAAACTGTTTTTT. Protein product: CASSQDRVKEKLFF.

The chain is built from TRBV5-5 and TRBJ2-5, with 8 bases fitting TRBD2. The CDR3 runs to 14 residues. The junction had 4 bases not matched to a gene; V was cut back by 4 bases and J by 2 bases. CDR1 SGHKS and CDR2 YYEKEE come from the germline V gene (reference sequence). CDR3 residues: CASSPGGAQETQYF. The CDR3 DNA reads as TGTGCCAGCAGCCCCGGGGGGGCTCAAGAGACCCAGTACTTC.

This chain uses TRBV10-3 with TRBJ2-5, with TRBD2 matching over 14 bases. Germline loops: CDR1 ENHRY, CDR2 SYGVKD. Losses at the gene ends were 3 bases for V and 4 bases for J; bases not matched to a gene: 1. The CDR3 covers 15 residues. The CDR3 DNA reads TGTGCCATCAGTGACGGGACTAGCGGGAGAGAGACCCAGTACTTC. Translating gives CAISDGTSGRETQYF.

V gene TRBV2 combines with J gene TRBJ1-1; 9 nucleotides match TRBD1. The CDR3 has 12 residues. Losses at the gene ends were 5 bases for V and 12 bases for J; bases not matched to a gene: 7. Germline CDR1 is SNHLY and CDR2 is FYNNEI. This chain's CDR3 is CASSPRDRVSFF. As DNA, the CDR3 is TGTGCCAGCAGTCCTAGGGACAGGGTTTCTTTCTTT. The full variable domain, its missing parts supplied by reference TRBV2 and TRBJ1-1, is EPEVTQTPSHQVTQMGQEVILRCVPISNHLYFYWYRQILGQKVEFLVSFYNNEISEKSEIFDDQFSVERPDGSNFTLKIRSTKLEDSAMYFCASSPRDRVSFFGQGTRLTVV.

In nucleotides, the CDR3 is TGTGCCAGCAGTTTGGTACAGCCCCAAAATTTTCAGCCCCAGCATTTT. It specifies CASSLVQPQNFQPQHF. The chain is built from TRBV28 and TRBJ1-5; D is unclear. The CDR3 runs 16 residues. Trimming stripped 3 bases from V and 6 bases from J, with 18 bases between. The germline V gene has CDR1 MDHEN and CDR2 SYDVKM.

The chain carries TRBV7-7 and TRBJ2-5; 11 bases agree with TRBD1. The CDR3 extends over 15 amino acids. The V and J ends lost 1 base and 5 bases, in that order; junction bases with no gene match: 3. Germline CDR1 is SSHAT and CDR2 is FNYEAQ (reference sequence). The CDR3 coding sequence is TGTGCCAGCAGCTTAGGGACAGGGGGCGCGGAGACCCAGTACTTC. This codes for CASSLGTGGAETQYF.

The sample holds a few counts of this clone. J is TRBJ1-2 and V is TRBV6-6; D unclear. V was cut by 10 bases and J by 1 base, with 10 bases left in between. CDR3 length equals 12 residues. Looked up from germline, CDR1 is MNHNY and CDR2 is SVGAGI (reference sequence). As DNA, the CDR3 is TGTGCCACTGCCGAGGGTAACTATGGCTACACCTTC. Amino acid sequence: CATAEGNYGYTF.

The rearrangement links TRBV28 to TRBJ1-5, with a weak D call TRBD1 (6 bases). Germline lookup yields CDR1 MDHEN and CDR2 SYDVKM. This CDR3 region has 17 residues. V was shortened by 1 base and J by 0 bases, with 13 bases between the two germline ends. CDR3 DNA: TGTGCCAGCAGTTTATACGTGGGACAAAGTAGCAATCAGCCCCAGCATTTT. This encodes CASSLYVGQSSNQPQHF.

This clone has more than one count but fewer than ten. J is TRBJ2-3 and V is TRBV10-3; D is perhaps TRBD2 (6 bases). Germline V lookup: CDR1 ENHRY, CDR2 SYGVKD. CDR3 length equals 16 residues. V was cut by 3 bases and J by 0 bases, with 13 bases left in between. This chain's CDR3 is CAISEVTGASTDTQYF. Written as DNA, the CDR3 is TGTGCCATCAGTGAAGTGACGGGAGCTAGCACAGATACGCAGTATTTT.

This chain joins TRBV5-6 and TRBJ1-5; the match to TRBD1 covers 12 bases. From germline, CDR1 is SGHDT and CDR2 YYEEEE. The CDR3 covers 16 residues. J gave up 2 bases and V 3 bases, and 3 bases lay outside the gene matches. The CDR3 spells CASSYGTGGGNQPQHF. CDR3 nucleotide sequence: TGTGCCAGCAGCTATGGGACAGGGGGCGGCAATCAGCCCCAGCATTTT.